These 25 T cell receptor beta chains share one sample of origin, sequenced in a study of early T cells in non-severe SARS-CoV-2 infection. TCRdb used MiXCR to reprocess the 5' RACE reads, holding one entry per CDR3 protein. The repertoire holds more than 40,000 distinct CDR3 sequences, with under 4.5% as singletons. Material: whole blood. Receptors were obtained from an adult who was a healthcare worker with PCR-confirmed SARS-CoV-2 infection or an uninfected control (not recorded which).

Ten or more counts support this clonotype. The chain recombines TRBV19 with TRBJ1-5, with 9 bases lining up with TRBD1. The germline V gene encodes CDR1 LNHDA and CDR2 SQIVND (reference sequence). J gave up 6 bases and V 7 bases, and 13 bases lay outside the gene matches. The CDR3 loop spans 16 amino acids. The CDR3 bases are TGTGCCAGTAATTTAGATTGGACAGGGGTGAGTCAGCCCCAGCATTTT. Its protein is CASNLDWTGVSQPQHF.

In this sample, this clonotype turned up a few times. The V gene is TRBV27, the J gene TRBJ2-2; D call uncertain. There are 15 residues in the CDR3. Germline V CDR1 and CDR2: MNHEY, SMNVEV (reference sequence). The V end lost 2 bases, the J end lost 1 base, and 8 bases lay between the germline ends. In nucleotides, the CDR3 is TGTGCCAGCAGTTTAGAGGCAGGGAACACCGGGGAGCTGTTTTTT. It encodes CASSLEAGNTGELFF.

This clonotype was found many times. This chain uses TRBV19 with TRBJ2-1; 14 nucleotides align to TRBD2. Germline V gene lookup returns CDR1 LNHDA and CDR2 SQIVND (reference sequence). With V trimmed by 9 bases and J by 6 bases, 7 bases remained unmatched. This CDR3 is built from 15 residues. In DNA form, the CDR3 reads TGTGCCAGCCAGGGACTAGCGGGAGCCCTCAATGAGCAGTTCTTC. It translates to CASQGLAGALNEQFF.

This clonotype was counted at least ten times. This chain uses TRBV6-1 with TRBJ1-1; D is undetermined. The V gene lost 10 bases and the J gene lost 4 bases, with 13 bases spanning the gap. The germline V gene encodes CDR1 MNHNS and CDR2 SASEGT. This CDR3 contains 12 residues. CDR3 nucleotides: TGTGCCACCAGACGAGAGGGCACTGAAGCTTTCTTT. Translated, it gives CATRREGTEAFF.

This clonotype was detected a few times. This chain connects TRBV30 to TRBJ2-1; 7 bases are a match to TRBD1. Germline V gene lookup returns CDR1 GTSNPN and CDR2 SVGIG (reference sequence). The CDR3 length is 18 residues. The ends lost 1 base at V and 0 bases at J; junction bases unmatched: 12. Here the CDR3 DNA reads TGTGCCTGGAGTGGGAGACAGGGACAAACCAGCTCCTACAATGAGCAGTTCTTC. Its translation is CAWSGRQGQTSSYNEQFF.

This clonotype has at least ten counts. This chain joins TRBV25-1 and TRBJ1-6, with a possible D match to TRBD1 (5 bases). The CDR3 runs 15 residues. Germline CDR1 and CDR2: MGHDK and SYGVNS. Trimming pared 5 bases from V and 7 bases from J, leaving 15 bases between. The CDR3 here is CASSRQTTRNSPLHF. The DNA for the CDR3 is TGTGCCAGCAGTCGACAGACCACTCGAAATTCACCCCTCCACTTT.

This clonotype was recorded at least ten times. The chain employs TRBV2 and TRBJ1-5; possible D gene TRBD1, 5 bases. Germline loops: CDR1 SNHLY, CDR2 FYNNEI. The CDR3 has 16 residues. V was trimmed by 5 bases and J by 0 bases, leaving 14 bases between them. CDR3 coding DNA: TGTGCCAGCAGTCGACAGCTCCGGAATAGCAATCAGCCCCAGCATTTT. It yields the protein CASSRQLRNSNQPQHF. Filled out from reference TRBV2 and TRBJ1-5, the complete variable domain reads EPEVTQTPSHQVTQMGQEVILRCVPISNHLYFYWYRQILGQKVEFLVSFYNNEISEKSEIFDDQFSVERPDGSNFTLKIRSTKLEDSAMYFCASSRQLRNSNQPQHFGDGTRLSIL.

This clonotype was seen ten or more times. The chain joins TRBV11-2 to TRBJ1-1; D is uncertain. This CDR3 is built from 12 residues. Per the germline V gene, CDR1 is SGHAT and CDR2 is FQNNGV. V lost 6 bases, J lost 1 base, and 6 bases lay in between. The CDR3 loop is CASRIQNTEAFF. Here the CDR3 DNA reads TGTGCCAGCAGAATACAGAACACTGAAGCTTTCTTT.

This clonotype was detected ten times or more. The chain recombines TRBV10-3 with TRBJ2-4, with a possible D match to TRBD1 (6 bases). The CDR3 sequence is 14 residues long. The V end lost 8 bases, the J end lost 4 bases, and 15 bases lay between the germline ends. The germline V gene encodes CDR1 ENHRY and CDR2 SYGVKD. The DNA of the CDR3 is TGTGCCATCGGGGACAACAACATTAAAAACATTCAGTACTTC. This encodes CAIGDNNIKNIQYF.

This clonotype was counted a few times. This sequence joins TRBV10-3 and TRBJ2-1; 9 bases match TRBD2. V was clipped by 4 bases and J by 0 bases; unmatched bases: 1. Looked up from germline, CDR1 is ENHRY and CDR2 is SYGVKD. CDR3 length: 15 amino acids. In DNA, the CDR3 is TGTGCCATCAGTGCTAGCGGGGACTCCTACAATGAGCAGTTCTTC. The encoded protein is CAISASGDSYNEQFF.

This clonotype came up many times. The chain links TRBV20-1 to TRBJ1-2; D is unresolved. V was cut by 3 bases and J by 4 bases, with 15 bases left in between. The CDR3 is 14 residues long. The V gene's germline CDR1 is DFQATT and CDR2 SNEGSKA (reference sequence). The CDR3 is CSARAESDFYGYTF. CDR3 DNA sequence: TGCAGTGCTAGGGCGGAGAGCGACTTCTATGGCTACACCTTC.

The V and J genes are TRBV9 and TRBJ1-1, with 9 bases identical to TRBD1. Germline values: CDR1 SGDLS, CDR2 YYNGEE. After removal of 4 bases from V and 3 bases from J, the junction contained 1 base not matched to a gene. The CDR3 contains 13 residues. CDR3 amino acids: CASSRDRDTEAFF. The CDR3 nucleotides are TGTGCCAGCAGCCGGGACAGGGACACTGAAGCTTTCTTT.

This clonotype was counted only a few times. This chain uses TRBV5-1 with TRBJ2-7, with TRBD1 identical over 10 bases. The CDR3 length is 13 residues. Germline loops: CDR1 SGHRS, CDR2 YFSETQ. The ends lost 5 bases at V and 6 bases at J; junction bases unmatched: 5. The chain's CDR3 is CASRPGQGSEQYF. The CDR3, as DNA: TGCGCCAGCAGGCCGGGACAGGGGAGCGAGCAGTACTTC. The full variable domain, its missing parts supplied by reference TRBV5-1 and TRBJ2-7, is KAGVTQTPRYLIKTRGQQVTLSCSPISGHRSVSWYQQTPGQGLQFLFEYFSETQRNKGNFPGRFSGRQFSNSRSEMNVSTLELGDSALYLCASRPGQGSEQYFGPGTRLTVT.

At least ten counts were recorded for this clonotype. This sequence joins TRBV7-6 and TRBJ2-7; no clear D. The ends were cut back, 5 bases at V and 3 bases at J, with 17 bases in the middle. Looked up from germline, CDR1 is SGHVS and CDR2 is FNYEAQ. This CDR3 is built from 15 residues. The CDR3 loop is CASSTAYGSYYEQYF. In DNA, the CDR3 is TGTGCCAGCAGCACCGCTTACGGTTCGTACTACGAGCAGTACTTC.

This clonotype was seen at least ten times. This sequence joins TRBV14 and TRBJ1-2; tentative D call: TRBD1 (6 bases). There are 14 residues in the CDR3. Trimming took 4 bases from V and 3 from J, leaving 12 bases between them. The V gene's germline CDR1 is SGHDN and CDR2 FVKESK. The CDR3 reads CASSPWGADYGYTF. The CDR3 DNA reads TGTGCCAGCAGCCCGTGGGGGGCTGACTATGGCTACACCTTC.

This clonotype occurred many times. The V gene is TRBV14, the J gene TRBJ2-7; D gene ambiguous. V lost 1 base to trimming and J lost 9 bases, with 7 bases between them. Germline V gene lookup returns CDR1 SGHDN and CDR2 FVKESK. This CDR3 is built from 11 residues. The chain's CDR3 is CASSQVHRQYF. CDR3 nucleotide sequence: TGTGCCAGCAGCCAAGTTCACAGGCAGTACTTC.

The table lists this clonotype with many counts. The chain is built from TRBV4-1 and TRBJ1-3, with 9 positions matching TRBD1. CDR3 size: 17 residues. Germline-derived CDR1 and CDR2 are MGHRA and YSYEKL. Trimming took 3 bases from V and 0 from J; bases not matched to a gene: 6. In DNA, the CDR3 is TGCGCCAGCAGCCAGTACGGACAGGGGATCTCTGGAAACACCATATATTTT. As protein: CASSQYGQGISGNTIYF.

CDR3 sequence: CASSPLGYEQYF. The DNA for the CDR3 is TGTGCCAGCTCTCCCCTAGGGTACGAGCAGTACTTC. The chain is built from TRBV18 and TRBJ2-7; D gene ambiguous. Germline values: CDR1 KGHSH, CDR2 LQKENI. V shed 6 bases and J shed 4 bases, with 10 bases lying between them. This CDR3 has 12 residues.

This clonotype came up a few times. This rearrangement joins TRBV19 to TRBJ2-1; the match to TRBD1 covers 7 bases. Germline V gives CDR1 LNHDA, CDR2 SQIVND (reference sequence). V lost 9 bases to trimming and J lost 9 bases; unmatched junction nucleotides: 14. The CDR3 is 14 residues long. CDR3 loop: CASGPGTVVSEQFF. The CDR3 DNA reads as TGTGCCAGCGGACCTGGGACAGTTGTGAGTGAGCAGTTCTTC.

This clonotype was seen at least ten times. This chain joins TRBV10-3 and TRBJ1-5; TRBD1 agrees at 8 bases. Germline V gene lookup returns CDR1 ENHRY and CDR2 SYGVKD. This CDR3 is built from 15 residues. The ends lost 10 bases at V and 4 bases at J; junction bases unmatched: 12. CDR3 in DNA: TGTGCCACCGGCGAGTCGGGACAGGAGAATCAGCCCCAGCATTTT. This encodes CATGESGQENQPQHF.

This clonotype was observed at least ten times. V is TRBV7-2 and J is TRBJ2-7, with D hard to call. This CDR3 has 14 amino acids. Germline V gene data show CDR1 as SGHTA and CDR2 as FQGNSA. V was shortened by 1 base and J by 3 bases, with 10 bases between the two germline ends. The CDR3 region has the DNA TGTGCCAGCAGCTTAGGATTTTCCGGCTACGAGCAGTACTTC. It yields the protein CASSLGFSGYEQYF.

Ten or more counts support this clonotype. V is TRBV14 and J is TRBJ2-1, with 10 bases identical to TRBD2. The CDR3 length is 19 residues. In germline, CDR1 is SGHDN, CDR2 FVKESK. The J segment lost 0 bases and the V segment lost 0 bases, leaving 8 bases of the junction unmatched. The CDR3 DNA reads TGTGCCAGCAGCCAAGATTTAGTAGCGGGGGGCAGCTCCTACAATGAGCAGTTCTTC. Protein: CASSQDLVAGGSSYNEQFF.

This clonotype was seen ten or more times. The chain combines TRBV4-1 with TRBJ1-1; D possibly corresponds to TRBD1 (5 bases). Looked up from germline, CDR1 is MGHRA and CDR2 is YSYEKL. Trimming pared 1 base from V and 8 bases from J, leaving 23 bases between. The CDR3 is 17 residues long. The CDR3 DNA sequence: TGCGCCAGCAGCCAAGCCAGGACACTGACGAAAAATCAAGAAGCTTTCTTT. This codes for CASSQARTLTKNQEAFF.

Many counts were recorded for this clonotype. The chain couples TRBV12-3 or TRBV12-4 to TRBJ1-3; 9 bases are a match to TRBD1. There are 14 residues in the CDR3. Losses at the gene ends were 5 bases for V and 7 bases for J; bases not matched to a gene: 6. The CDR3 nucleotides read TGTGCCAGCAGTGGGACAGGGAGGGGGAACACCATATATTTT. It codes for CASSGTGRGNTIYF.

At least ten counts were recorded for this clonotype. The rearrangement joins TRBV27 to TRBJ2-7; perhaps TRBD1 as D (6 bases). Germline values: CDR1 MNHEY, CDR2 SMNVEV (reference sequence). The CDR3 sequence is 12 residues long. V dropped 9 bases and J dropped 5 bases, with 14 bases sitting between them. CDR3 region: CASRSQGNEQYF. The CDR3, as DNA: TGTGCCAGTCGGTCACAGGGCAACGAGCAGTACTTC.